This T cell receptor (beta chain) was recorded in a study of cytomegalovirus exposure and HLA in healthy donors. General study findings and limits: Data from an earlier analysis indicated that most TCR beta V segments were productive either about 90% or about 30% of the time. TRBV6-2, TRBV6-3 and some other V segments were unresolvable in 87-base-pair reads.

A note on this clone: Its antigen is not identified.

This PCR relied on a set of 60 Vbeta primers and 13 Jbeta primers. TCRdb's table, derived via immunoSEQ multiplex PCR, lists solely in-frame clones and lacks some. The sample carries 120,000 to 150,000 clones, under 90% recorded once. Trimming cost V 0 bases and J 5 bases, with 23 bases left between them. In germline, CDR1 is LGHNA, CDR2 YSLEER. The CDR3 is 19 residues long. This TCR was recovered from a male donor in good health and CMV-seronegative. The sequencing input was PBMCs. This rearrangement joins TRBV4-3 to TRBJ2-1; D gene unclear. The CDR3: CASSQEDFAATLLHNEQFF. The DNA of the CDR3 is TGCGCCAGCAGCCAAGAGGATTTCGCGGCCACATTGCTCCACAATGAGCAGTTCTTC.